The 8 T cell receptor beta chains listed next were all sequenced from one sample in a study of regulatory T cells in long-lasting Graves disease. For TCR beta, libraries came from iRepertoire HTBI primers and Arm-PCR of CDR3 regions. TCRdb re-analysed the multiplex PCR reads in MiXCR, keeping a single row per CDR3 protein. The sample includes about 560,000 distinct CDR3 sequences, roughly 16% of them seen just once. Time point meaning: newly diagnosed GD, antithyroid drugs for less than 3 months. From PBMCs, RNA was extracted and then used to make the TCR library. These data were also reused for a study on T cells in Graves' hyperthyroidism and ophthalmopathy.

Sequencing used peripheral blood mononuclear cells (PBMCs), obtained at new diagnosis, from a patient treated with antithyroid drugs. The receptors stem from a man between 18 and 29 years old with Graves disease.

Concerning this clonotype: This may come from a read error, since a much larger clone is one base off. The genes are TRBV11-2 and TRBJ2-1, with a weak D call TRBD2 (5 bases). CDR3 length equals 17 residues. Per the germline V gene, CDR1 is SGHAT and CDR2 is FQNNGV. V lost 5 bases and J lost 6, with 23 bases in between. In DNA form, the CDR3 reads TGTGCCAGCAGCCCTATCCCCGAGGGCAGGACTGGCAATGAGCAGTTCTTC. Translated: CASSPIPEGRTGNEQFF.

The chain uses TRBV6-5 and TRBJ2-7; maybe TRBD2 (6 bases). CDR1 is MNHEY and CDR2 is SVGAGI in the germline V gene. Trimming pared 2 bases from V and 0 bases from J, leaving 14 bases between. The CDR3 totals 16 residues. The CDR3 DNA follows: TGTGCCAGCAGTTACGACGCCCGGGGGAGCTCCTACGAGCAGTACTTC. It translates to CASSYDARGSSYEQYF.

V gene TRBV20-1 combines with J gene TRBJ2-7; either TRBD1 or TRBD2 may supply D (5 bases each). Germline V gives CDR1 DFQATT, CDR2 SNEGSKA (reference sequence). The CDR3 covers 17 residues. V shed 3 bases and J shed 2 bases, with 23 bases lying between them. The CDR3 DNA sequence: TGCAGTGCTAGGACCCCATCCTTCCGGGACCTGGCCTACGAGCAGTACTTC. It specifies CSARTPSFRDLAYEQYF.

This clonotype was counted at least ten times. The CDR3 is CASGPRTGSAYEQYF. CDR3 sequence (DNA): TGTGCTAGTGGTCCCCGGACAGGGTCGGCCTACGAGCAGTACTTC. The J gene is TRBJ2-7, the V gene TRBV12-5, with 8 bases matching TRBD1. After removal of 5 bases from V and 2 bases from J, the junction contained 8 bases not matched to a gene. Germline CDR1 and CDR2: LGHNT and FRNRAP. This CDR3 comprises 15 residues. The full variable domain, in which reference TRBV12-5 and TRBJ2-7 provide the parts outside the CDR3, is DARVTQTPRHKVTEMGQEVTMRCQPILGHNTVFWYRQTMMQGLELLAYFRNRAPLDDSGMPKDRFSAEMPDATLATLKIQPSEPRDSAVYFCASGPRTGSAYEQYFGPGTRLTVT.

This clonotype has a count of ten or more. The chain links TRBV28 to TRBJ2-3; TRBD2 is a possible D gene (6 bases). This CDR3 is built from 15 residues. The V and J ends lost 3 bases and 2 bases respectively, with 12 bases between them. Per germline, CDR1 MDHEN and CDR2 SYDVKM. The CDR3, as DNA: TGTGCCAGCAGTTTTCGGGGGACCTACACAGATACGCAGTATTTT. It translates to CASSFRGTYTDTQYF.

At least ten counts were recorded for this clonotype. The chain carries TRBV6-5 and TRBJ2-7; no clear D gene. Trimming removed 2 bases from V and 3 bases from J, with 11 bases in between. This CDR3 has 14 residues. Germline V gives CDR1 MNHEY, CDR2 SVGAGI. The DNA for the CDR3 is TGTGCCAGCAGTTACCAAACCCACCGCTACGAGCAGTACTTC. Its translation: CASSYQTHRYEQYF.

The chain links TRBV9 to TRBJ2-7; D gene unclear. The CDR3 has 15 amino acids. Trimming pared 0 bases from V and 1 base from J, leaving 11 bases between. CDR1 is SGDLS, CDR2 YYNGEE, per germline. The chain's CDR3 is CASSVGPELSYEQYF. CDR3 coding DNA: TGTGCCAGCAGCGTAGGGCCGGAGTTATCCTACGAGCAGTACTTC.

In its sample, this clonotype was seen many times. The chain has TRBV5-1 and TRBJ1-1; TRBD1 aligns across 8 bases. Trimming removed 4 bases from V and 0 bases from J; junction bases left unmatched: 5. This CDR3 has 15 amino acids. CDR1 and CDR2 (germline): SGHRS, YFSETQ. The CDR3 coding sequence is TGCGCCAGCAGCGGAGGACAGGGCTTGAACACTGAAGCTTTCTTT. Residues: CASSGGQGLNTEAFF.